Listed below are T cell receptor beta chains from one sample, sequenced in a study of cytomegalovirus exposure and HLA in healthy donors. Generated by immunoSEQ multiplex PCR, the TCRdb table keeps only in-frame clones and is missing some. This sample has roughly 140,000 clones, with roughly 82% found just once. The sequencing sample was made of PBMCs. The receptors stem from a woman aged 50 to 60 in good health and CMV-seropositive. The CDR3 runs from the conserved cysteine through the conserved F or W. A D gene is named only where the DNA matches it firmly. For some rows the clone size is stated as once, few or many, or as a class when expanded; others skip it.

clone size,J gene,V gene,D gene,CDR3 DNA,CDR3 protein
-,TRBJ2-3,TRBV5-5,-,TGTGCCAGCAGCTTCAGCGCCACAGATACGCAGTATTTT,CASSFSATDTQYF
-,TRBJ2-7,TRBV28,TRBD1,TGTGCCAGCAGTTCAGGGGGCATCTCCTACGAGCAGTACTTC,CASSSGGISYEQYF
-,TRBJ1-4,TRBV7-9,-,TGTGCCAGCAGCGGAGGTGGGGCAACTAATGAAAAACTGTTTTTT,CASSGGGATNEKLFF
-,TRBJ1-6,TRBV18,-,TGTGCCAGCTCACCCAACACAGATTCACCCCTCCACTTT,CASSPNTDSPLHF
once,TRBJ2-1,TRBV2,TRBD1,TGTGCCAGCAGTGAACTCCGGGACAGGTACAATGAGCAGTTCTTC,CASSELRDRYNEQFF
once,TRBJ2-7,TRBV13,TRBD2,TGTGCCAGCAGCTCGGGACCCGGGACTAGCGTTTACGAGCAGTACTTC,CASSSGPGTSVYEQYF
-,TRBJ1-6,TRBV6-1,-,TGTGCCAGCAGTGAAGCGGCAGGGCATAATTCACCCCTCCACTTT,CASSEAAGHNSPLHF
-,TRBJ2-7,TRBV4-3,-,TGCGCCAGCAGCCAAGAACCGGCGGGGACCTACGAGCAGTACTTC,CASSQEPAGTYEQYF
once,TRBJ1-5,TRBV2,-,TGTGCCAGCTCGAGCCCCTCTAGGACAGCATATAGCAATCAGCCCCAGCATTTT,CASSSPSRTAYSNQPQHF
-,TRBJ1-2,TRBV5-1,TRBD1,TGCGCCAGCAGCCAGGCCAGGGGGCAGGATGGCTACACCTTC,CASSQARGQDGYTF
-,TRBJ2-3,TRBV5-6,-,TGTGCCAGCAGCATGCTTAGCGCCGGCACAGATACGCAGTATTTT,CASSMLSAGTDTQYF
few,TRBJ1-2,TRBV5-1,TRBD1,TGCGCCAGCAGCCCTAACCTAGACAGGGGGCAATATGGCTACACCTTC,CASSPNLDRGQYGYTF
-,TRBJ2-7,TRBV29-1,-,TGCAGCGTTGACGGTCCCGGCTCCTACGAGCAGTACTTC,CSVDGPGSYEQYF
-,TRBJ2-1,TRBV4-1,-,TGCGCCAGCAGTCCCGGGGTTGACAATGAGCAGTTCTTC,CASSPGVDNEQFF
-,TRBJ1-5,TRBV6-1,-,TGTGCCAGCAGTGTTCCACAGGGAAATCAGCCCCAGCATTTT,CASSVPQGNQPQHF
-,TRBJ1-2,TRBV19,TRBD1,TGTGCCAGTAGCCCCGGAACAGGGGGCTACGGCTACACCTTC,CASSPGTGGYGYTF
-,TRBJ1-2,TRBV21-1,-,TGTGCCAGCCGATTAAGAGGCGGAGGCTACACCTTC,CASRLRGGGYTF
-,TRBJ1-1,TRBV6-5,-,TGTGCCAGCAGTTCCCCGGACAGCCGCACTGAAGCTTTCTTT,CASSSPDSRTEAFF
-,TRBJ2-4,TRBV19,-,TGTGCCAGTAGTAACGCTCGCTCTATGGCCAAAAACATTCAGTACTTC,CASSNARSMAKNIQYF
-,TRBJ1-1,TRBV7-6,-,TGTGCCAGCAGCTCAATCGCAGGCGCTGAAGCTTTCTTT,CASSSIAGAEAFF
-,TRBJ1-3,TRBV9,TRBD1,TGTGCCAGCACCACAGGGGTCTCTGGAAACACCATATATTTT,CASTTGVSGNTIYF
-,TRBJ1-1,TRBV4-1,-,TGCGCCAGCAGCCTGAGAAACGTGGCTTTCTTT,CASSLRNVAFF
-,TRBJ2-1,TRBV27,TRBD1,TGTGCCAGCAGTTTATTGACAGGGGGCTTGGGGGGCTCCTACAATGAGCAGTTCTTC,CASSLLTGGLGGSYNEQFF